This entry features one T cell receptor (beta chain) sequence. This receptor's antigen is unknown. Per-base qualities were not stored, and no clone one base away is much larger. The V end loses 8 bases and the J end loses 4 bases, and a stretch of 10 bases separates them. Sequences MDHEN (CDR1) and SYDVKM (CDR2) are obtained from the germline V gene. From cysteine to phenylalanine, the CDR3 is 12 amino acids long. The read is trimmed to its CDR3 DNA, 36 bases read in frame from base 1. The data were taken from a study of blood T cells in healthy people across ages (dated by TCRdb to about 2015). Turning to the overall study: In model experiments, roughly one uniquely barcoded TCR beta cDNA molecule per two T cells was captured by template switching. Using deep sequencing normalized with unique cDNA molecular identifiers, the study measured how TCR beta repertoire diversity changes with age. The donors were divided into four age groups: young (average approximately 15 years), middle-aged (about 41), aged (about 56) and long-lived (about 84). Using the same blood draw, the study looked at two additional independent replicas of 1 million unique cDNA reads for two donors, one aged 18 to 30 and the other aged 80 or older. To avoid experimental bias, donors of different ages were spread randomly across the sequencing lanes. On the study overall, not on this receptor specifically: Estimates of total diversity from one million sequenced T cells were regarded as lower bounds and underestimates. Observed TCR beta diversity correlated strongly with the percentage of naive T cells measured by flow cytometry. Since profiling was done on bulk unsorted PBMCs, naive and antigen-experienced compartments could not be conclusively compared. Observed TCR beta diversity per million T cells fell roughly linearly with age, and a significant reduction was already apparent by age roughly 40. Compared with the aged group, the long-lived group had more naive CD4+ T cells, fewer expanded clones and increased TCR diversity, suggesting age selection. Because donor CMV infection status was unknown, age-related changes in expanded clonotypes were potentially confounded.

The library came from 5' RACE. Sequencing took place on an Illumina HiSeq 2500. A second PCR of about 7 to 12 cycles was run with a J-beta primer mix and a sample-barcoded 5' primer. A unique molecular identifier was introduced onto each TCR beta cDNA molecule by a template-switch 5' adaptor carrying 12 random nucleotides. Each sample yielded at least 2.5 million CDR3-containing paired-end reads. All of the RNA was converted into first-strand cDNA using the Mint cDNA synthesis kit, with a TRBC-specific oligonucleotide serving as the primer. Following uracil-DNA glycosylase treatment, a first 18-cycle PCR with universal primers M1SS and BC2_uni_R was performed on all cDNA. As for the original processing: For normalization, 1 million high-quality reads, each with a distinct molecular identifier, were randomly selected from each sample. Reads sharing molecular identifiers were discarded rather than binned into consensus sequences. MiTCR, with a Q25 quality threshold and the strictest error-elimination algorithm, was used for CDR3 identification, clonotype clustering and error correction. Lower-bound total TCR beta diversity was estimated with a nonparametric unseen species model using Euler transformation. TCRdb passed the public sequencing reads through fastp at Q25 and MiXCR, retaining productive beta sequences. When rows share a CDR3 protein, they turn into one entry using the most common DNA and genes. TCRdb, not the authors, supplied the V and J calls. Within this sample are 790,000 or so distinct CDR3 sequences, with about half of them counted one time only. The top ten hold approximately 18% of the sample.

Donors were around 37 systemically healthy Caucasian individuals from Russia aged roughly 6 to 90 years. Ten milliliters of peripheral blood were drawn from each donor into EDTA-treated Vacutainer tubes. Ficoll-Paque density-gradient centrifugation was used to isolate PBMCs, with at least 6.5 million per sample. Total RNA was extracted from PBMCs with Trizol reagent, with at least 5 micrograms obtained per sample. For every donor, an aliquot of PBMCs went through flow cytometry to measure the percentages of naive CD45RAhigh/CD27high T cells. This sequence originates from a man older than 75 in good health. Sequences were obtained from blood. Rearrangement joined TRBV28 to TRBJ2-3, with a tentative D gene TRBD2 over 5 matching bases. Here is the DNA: TGTGCCAGCGCCTCGGGGTCAGATACGCAGTATTTT. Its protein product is CASASGSDTQYF.